The clone carrying this T cell receptor (delta chain) is medium-sized (0.01 to 0.1%) within its sample. CDR1 and CDR2 (germline): TSWWSYY, QGS. The CDR3 consists of 15 residues. V was cut by 7 bases and J by 0 bases, with 15 bases left in between. TCRdb reprocessed the RT-PCR reads using CATT. The sample yields thousands of delta-chain clones, about 25% seen once. These data belong to a study of gamma-delta T cells after stem cell transplantation. The chain employs TRDV1 and TRDJ1, with D possibly TRDD3 on 6 matching bases. This sequence originates from a human donor. It is not recorded whose cells these are; they may come from a transplant donor. Sequenced sample: gamma-delta T cells. CDR3 sequence: CALVQGGRYTDKLIF. Here the CDR3 DNA reads TGTGCTCTTGTTCAGGGGGGACGTTACACCGATAAACTCATCTTT.